The 32 T cell receptor beta chains presented below share a single source sample, sequenced in a study of identical twins. TCRdb re-called the 5' RACE reads with MiXCR, one entry per CDR3 protein. The table lists 400,000 to 500,000 distinct CDR3 sequences, less than 20% of them singletons. Sequencing input: naive T cells sorted from blood. The receptor set was obtained from a man aged 45-60 years in good health.

This clonotype was recorded many times. The chain combines TRBV7-2 with TRBJ1-4; TRBD1 matches at 9 bases. CDR1 and CDR2 (germline): SGHTA, FQGNSA. V lost 0 bases, J lost 9 bases, and 5 bases stayed unmatched. This CDR3 has 15 amino acids. Written as DNA, the CDR3 is TGTGCCAGCAGCTTAGCGAGGGACAGGGCCCAAAAACTGTTTTTT. Protein: CASSLARDRAQKLFF.

This chain uses TRBV27 with TRBJ1-4; D is undetermined. Trimming shortened V by 6 bases and J by 2 bases, and 13 bases separated the two germline ends. The CDR3 extends over 15 amino acids. Germline V gene data show CDR1 as MNHEY and CDR2 as SMNVEV (reference sequence). CDR3 DNA sequence: TGTGCCAGCAGAAAAAGGGTCTCGACTAATGAAAAACTGTTTTTT. It is translated as CASRKRVSTNEKLFF. Together with reference TRBV27 and TRBJ1-4, the CDR3 gives the full variable domain: EAQVTQNPRYLITVTGKKLTVTCSQNMNHEYMSWYRQDPGLGLRQIYYSMNVEVTDKGDVPEGYKVSRKEKRNFPLILESPSPNQTSLYFCASRKRVSTNEKLFFGSGTQLSVL.

The CDR3 coding sequence is TGTGCCCAGGGGACAGGGTTAAACTATGGCTACACCTTC. This codes for CAQGTGLNYGYTF. The rearrangement joins TRBV7-9 to TRBJ1-2; 9 positions match TRBD1. CDR1 SEHNR and CDR2 FQNEAQ come from the germline V gene (reference sequence). V dropped 11 bases and J dropped 2; count of bases not matched to a gene: 6. The CDR3 length is 13 residues.

This clonotype has a handful of counts. This rearrangement joins TRBV7-2 to TRBJ2-7; 9 bases agree with TRBD1. Trimming removed 1 base from V and 1 base from J; junction bases left unmatched: 5. Germline assignment: CDR1 SGHTA and CDR2 FQGNSA. The CDR3 has 16 amino acids. CDR3 sequence: CASSLGTGTGSYEQYF. The DNA of the CDR3 is TGTGCCAGCAGCTTAGGGACCGGGACAGGGTCCTACGAGCAGTACTTC.

This clonotype was counted ten times or more. The J gene is TRBJ2-7, the V gene TRBV7-2; D unresolved. V was shortened by 5 bases and J by 3 bases, with 11 bases between the two germline ends. The CDR3 runs to 13 residues. Germline V gene data show CDR1 as SGHTA and CDR2 as FQGNSA. The CDR3 loop is CASSPTGVYEQYF. CDR3 nucleotide sequence: TGTGCCAGCAGCCCTACGGGTGTCTACGAGCAGTACTTC.

This sequence joins TRBV7-8 and TRBJ1-2; the match to TRBD1 covers 7 bases. CDR3 length equals 14 residues. The ends lost 4 bases at V and 4 bases at J; junction bases unmatched: 6. The germline V gene encodes CDR1 SGHVS and CDR2 FQNEAQ. In DNA, the CDR3 is TGTGCCAGCAGCTCCCCGGACAGGCCCTATGGCTACACCTTC. It specifies CASSSPDRPYGYTF.

The V call is TRBV15, the J call TRBJ2-1; unclear D gene. V lost 2 bases to trimming and J lost 0 bases, with 14 bases between them. From germline, CDR1 is LNHNV and CDR2 YYDKDF (reference sequence). The CDR3 spans 17 residues. CDR3 sequence reads: CATSRSLTVRSYNEQFF. CDR3 sequence (DNA): TGTGCCACCAGCAGATCGCTTACGGTACGCTCCTACAATGAGCAGTTCTTC. The entire variable domain, with the rest obtained from reference TRBV15 and TRBJ2-1, is as follows: DAMVIQNPRYQVTQFGKPVTLSCSQTLNHNVMYWYQQKSSQAPKLLFHYYDKDFNNEADTPDNFQSRRPNTSFCFLDIRSPGLGDTAMYLCATSRSLTVRSYNEQFFGPGTRLTVL.

This clonotype was seen many times. CDR3 region: CSARGPGNGAFF. The CDR3 region has the DNA TGCAGTGCTAGGGGTCCCGGCAATGGAGCTTTCTTT. This chain links TRBV20-1 with TRBJ1-1; D call uncertain. The CDR3 runs to 12 residues. Per germline, CDR1 DFQATT and CDR2 SNEGSKA (reference sequence). Trimming left V 3 bases short and J 10 bases short, with 15 bases between.

The chain combines TRBV20-1 with TRBJ1-1; a possible D gene is TRBD1 (5 bases). Per the germline V gene, CDR1 is DFQATT and CDR2 is SNEGSKA (reference sequence). CDR3 length: 13 amino acids. Trimming took off 1 base at V and 2 bases at J, with 8 bases between the two ends. CDR3 nucleotide sequence: TGCAGTGCTAGAGTTGGGGGTAACACTGAAGCTTTCTTT. Its translation is CSARVGGNTEAFF.

This clonotype came up many times. The chain employs TRBV19 and TRBJ2-1; 10 bases agree with TRBD2. Losses at the gene ends were 3 bases for V and 0 bases for J; bases not matched to a gene: 5. The CDR3 length is 17 residues. The germline V gene encodes CDR1 LNHDA and CDR2 SQIVND (reference sequence). In DNA form, the CDR3 reads TGTGCCAGTAGTATTTTGGCTAGCGGGAGCTCCTACAATGAGCAGTTCTTC. It encodes CASSILASGSSYNEQFF.

This clonotype was counted a few times. The rearrangement links TRBV5-1 to TRBJ2-3, with D maybe TRBD2 (6 bases). Per the germline V gene, CDR1 is SGHRS and CDR2 is YFSETQ. Deletions cut 7 bases from V and 3 bases from J, with 15 bases between. CDR3 length: 14 amino acids. The CDR3 loop is CASASRDLTDTQYF. CDR3 sequence (DNA): TGCGCCAGCGCGTCCCGGGACTTAACAGATACGCAGTATTTT.

This chain connects TRBV7-6 to TRBJ2-1, with unresolved D. CDR1 and CDR2 (germline): SGHVS, FNYEAQ. The V end lost 0 bases, the J end lost 4 bases, and 7 bases lay between the germline ends. The CDR3 covers 14 residues. The CDR3 loop reads CASSLAPSYNEQFF. In nucleotides, the CDR3 is TGTGCCAGCAGCTTAGCCCCTAGTTACAATGAGCAGTTCTTC. Complete variable domain (other parts from reference TRBV7-6 and TRBJ2-1): GAGVSQSPRYKVTKRGQDVALRCDPISGHVSLYWYRQALGQGPEFLTYFNYEAQQDKSGLPNDRFSAERPEGSISTLTIQRTEQRDSAMYRCASSLAPSYNEQFFGPGTRLTVL.

This chain uses TRBV24-1 with TRBJ2-5, with no clear D. Germline V gives CDR1 KGHDR, CDR2 SFDVKD. Trimming took off 0 bases at V and 2 bases at J, with 9 bases between the two ends. This CDR3 spans 15 amino acids. The CDR3 protein is CATSDLWREQETQYF. CDR3 coding DNA: TGTGCCACCAGTGATTTGTGGAGAGAACAAGAGACCCAGTACTTC.

The chain links TRBV7-2 to TRBJ1-1; 7 positions agree with TRBD1. Germline trimming cut 3 bases from V and 10 bases from J; bases unmatched to any gene: 5. This CDR3 contains 12 residues. Per the germline V gene, CDR1 is SGHTA and CDR2 is FQGNSA. The CDR3 nucleotides read TGTGCCAGCAGCTTCCCCCCAGGGGGAGCTTTCTTT. Translation gives CASSFPPGGAFF. Based on the CDR3 plus reference TRBV7-2 and TRBJ1-1, the full variable domain is GAGVSQSPSNKVTEKGKDVELRCDPISGHTALYWYRQSLGQGLEFLIYFQGNSAPDKSGLPSDRFSAERTGGSVSTLTIQRTQQEDSAVYLCASSFPPGGAFFGQGTRLTVV.

This clonotype was counted ten times or more. J is TRBJ2-7 and V is TRBV20-1, with D hard to call. The germline V gene encodes CDR1 DFQATT and CDR2 SNEGSKA (reference sequence). CDR3 length equals 14 residues. The V gene lost 2 bases and the J gene lost 4 bases, with 15 bases spanning the gap. CDR3 DNA sequence: TGCAGTGCTAGAAGTGGGATAGAGTCGTACGAGCAGTACTTC. Translation gives CSARSGIESYEQYF.

This clonotype was observed a few times. The chain couples TRBV18 to TRBJ2-7; no definite D call. With 3 bases removed from V and 0 bases from J, the gap between germline ends came to 6 bases. CDR1 and CDR2 (germline): KGHSH, LQKENI. The CDR3 is 13 amino acids. CDR3 DNA sequence: TGTGCCAGCTCACCGGAACCCTCCTACGAGCAGTACTTC. Residues: CASSPEPSYEQYF.

This clonotype was counted ten times or more. V and J are TRBV7-8 and TRBJ2-1; 15 nucleotides line up with TRBD2. Germline-derived CDR1 and CDR2 are SGHVS and FQNEAQ. This CDR3 is built from 19 residues. Trimming cost V 4 bases and J 3 bases; bases outside gene matches: 10. The DNA for the CDR3 is TGTGCCAGCAGCTCTCCTGGACTAGCGGGGGGGGACCACTACAATGAGCAGTTCTTC. Its protein product is CASSSPGLAGGDHYNEQFF.

This clonotype has a handful of counts. This chain links TRBV7-3 with TRBJ2-1, with a weak D call TRBD1 (5 bases). Germline CDR1 is SGHTA and CDR2 is FQGTGA. V shed 2 bases and J shed 8 bases, with 16 bases lying between them. This CDR3 is 15 amino acids long. The CDR3 is CASSLLQGLLHEQFF. CDR3 sequence (DNA): TGTGCCAGCAGCTTATTGCAGGGTCTGCTGCATGAGCAGTTCTTC.

The V and J genes are TRBV20-1 and TRBJ2-1, with 7 bases lining up with TRBD2. The CDR3 sequence is 17 residues long. After removal of 2 bases from V and 6 bases from J, the junction contained 16 bases not matched to a gene. The germline gives CDR1 DFQATT, CDR2 SNEGSKA (reference sequence). CDR3 nucleotide sequence: TGCAGTGCTAGATCAGTCTGGAGTGGGGGGGACGCCAATGAGCAGTTCTTC. This encodes CSARSVWSGGDANEQFF.

There are a few counts of this clonotype. V usage is TRBV5-1 and J usage is TRBJ1-1; 11 bases align to TRBD1. The CDR3 spans 15 residues. The trim removed 4 bases at V and 5 bases at J, leaving 7 bases unmatched. The germline gives CDR1 SGHRS, CDR2 YFSETQ. The CDR3: CASSGRTGGATEAFF. For the CDR3, the DNA is TGCGCCAGCAGCGGCCGGACAGGGGGCGCGACTGAAGCTTTCTTT.

The rearrangement uses TRBV10-3 and TRBJ2-7; a weak D match, TRBD1 (5 bases). V gave up 2 bases and J gave up 2 bases, with 13 bases separating them. The CDR3 sequence is 15 residues long. Germline V gene sequence: CDR1 ENHRY, CDR2 SYGVKD. CDR3 loop: CAISEGAGRTYEQYF. The CDR3 nucleotides are TGTGCCATCAGTGAGGGCGCAGGGCGAACCTACGAGCAGTACTTC.

V is TRBV5-1 and J is TRBJ2-1, with TRBD1 identical over 7 bases. The CDR3 is 14 residues long. The germline CDR1 and CDR2 sequences are SGHRS and YFSETQ. V shed 8 bases and J 4 bases; nucleotides not matched to a gene: 9. The CDR3 reads CASRLGTAYNEQFF. DNA for the CDR3: TGCGCCAGTCGCCTCGGGACAGCTTACAATGAGCAGTTCTTC.

The V gene is TRBV29-1, the J gene TRBJ2-1; 11 nucleotides line up with TRBD2. The trim removed 7 bases at V and 7 bases at J, leaving 9 bases unmatched. Germline V gene lookup returns CDR1 SQVTM and CDR2 ANQGSEA. The CDR3 is 14 amino acids. CDR3 sequence (DNA): TGCAGCGCCCTCTTAGCGGGAGGGGATAATGAGCAGTTCTTC. Its translation: CSALLAGGDNEQFF.

The CDR3 nucleotides read TGTGCCACCAGCAGAGGACGCGGGGCTAGCACAGATACGCAGTATTTT. Translating gives CATSRGRGASTDTQYF. The chain uses TRBV15 and TRBJ2-3; D may be TRBD2 (6 bases). Germline values: CDR1 LNHNV, CDR2 YYDKDF (reference sequence). Trimming shortened V by 1 base and J by 0 bases, and 11 bases separated the two germline ends. The CDR3 runs 16 residues.

The V call is TRBV7-2, the J call TRBJ2-7, with D uncertain. Trimming shortened V by 5 bases and J by 4 bases, and 12 bases separated the two germline ends. The CDR3 sequence is 13 residues long. Per germline, CDR1 SGHTA and CDR2 FQGNSA. In nucleotides, the CDR3 is TGTGCCAGCAGCGCCGGCGATGCTTACGAGCAGTACTTC. Protein: CASSAGDAYEQYF.

Worth noting for this clonotype: It may be a read error: a sequence one base away is much more abundant. Given the absence of the conserved phenylalanine or tryptophan at the CDR3 end, a read error is likely. V is TRBV10-3 and J is TRBJ2-7, with D possibly TRBD2 on 6 matching bases. The CDR3 contains 15 residues. V was trimmed by 2 bases and J by 4 bases, leaving 15 bases between them. Germline values: CDR1 ENHRY, CDR2 SYGVKD. This chain's CDR3 is CAISEQDTSLYEQYL. The CDR3 DNA is TGTGCCATCAGTGAGCAGGACACTAGCTTATACGAGCAGTACCTC.

In its sample, this clonotype was seen many times. The chain employs TRBV4-3 and TRBJ1-5, with unresolved D. The V end lost 3 bases, the J end lost 0 bases, and 6 bases lay between the germline ends. Germline V gene sequence: CDR1 LGHNA, CDR2 YSLEER. CDR3 length: 14 amino acids. The CDR3: CASSQGYSNQPQHF. In DNA, the CDR3 is TGCGCCAGCAGCCAGGGATATAGCAATCAGCCCCAGCATTTT.

This clonotype was seen a few times. One end of the junction does not line up with germline, which may come from a read error. The V call is TRBV7-2, the J call TRBJ2-1; TRBD2 aligns across 7 bases. Germline V lookup: CDR1 SGHTA, CDR2 FQGNSA. CDR3 length: 13 amino acids. The CDR3 sequence is CASSLAPAGVRYF. CDR3 DNA sequence: TGTGCCAGCAGCTTAGCGCCCGCGGGGGTCCGCTATTTC.

This clonotype appeared many times. The rearrangement joins TRBV5-1 to TRBJ2-3; D might be TRBD2 (5 bases). The germline CDR1 and CDR2 sequences are SGHRS and YFSETQ. This CDR3 has 16 amino acids. V was clipped by 0 bases and J by 1 base, with 12 bases between them. For the CDR3, the DNA is TGCGCCAGCAGCTTGGCACGAGGAGGCGGCACAGATACGCAGTATTTT. Translating gives CASSLARGGGTDTQYF.

This clonotype has more than one count but fewer than ten. The chain links TRBV4-3 to TRBJ1-6; tentative D call: TRBD1 (5 bases). Germline V gene data show CDR1 as LGHNA and CDR2 as YSLEER. This CDR3 region has 15 residues. The germline V and J ends were trimmed by 3 bases and 4 bases, with 10 bases remaining between them. The CDR3 DNA follows: TGCGCCAGCAGCCATGGGGGAGAATATAATTCACCCCTCCACTTT. Its translation is CASSHGGEYNSPLHF.

V and J are TRBV27 and TRBJ1-2; 11 bases map to TRBD1. CDR1 is MNHEY and CDR2 is SMNVEV in the germline V gene (reference sequence). The V and J ends lost 5 bases and 8 bases, in that order; junction bases with no gene match: 13. The CDR3 contains 16 residues. The CDR3 nucleotides read TGTGCCAGCAGTGCGTATCCGGGACAGGGGGATCTGGGCTACACCTTC. As protein: CASSAYPGQGDLGYTF.

This clonotype has only a few counts. This chain links TRBV20-1 with TRBJ2-7; no clear D gene. Germline CDR1 DFQATT, CDR2 SNEGSKA (reference sequence). The CDR3 is 12 amino acids. V was shortened by 5 bases and J by 1 base, with 9 bases between the two germline ends. Here the CDR3 DNA reads TGCAGTGCTCTGGGAAGGTCCTACGAGCAGTACTTC. Its translation is CSALGRSYEQYF.